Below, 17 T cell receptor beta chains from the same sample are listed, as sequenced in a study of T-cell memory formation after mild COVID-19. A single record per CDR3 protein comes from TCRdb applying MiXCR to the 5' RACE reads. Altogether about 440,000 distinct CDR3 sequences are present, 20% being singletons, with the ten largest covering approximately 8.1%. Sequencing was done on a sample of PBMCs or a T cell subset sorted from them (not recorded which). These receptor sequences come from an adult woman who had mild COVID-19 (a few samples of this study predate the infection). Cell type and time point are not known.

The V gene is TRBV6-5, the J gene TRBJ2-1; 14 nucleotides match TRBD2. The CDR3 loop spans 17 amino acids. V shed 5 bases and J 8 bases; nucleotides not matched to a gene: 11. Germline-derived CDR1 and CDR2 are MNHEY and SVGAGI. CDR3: CASSNWGLAGVGDEQFF. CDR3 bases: TGTGCCAGCAGTAATTGGGGACTAGCGGGAGTTGGGGATGAGCAGTTCTTC.

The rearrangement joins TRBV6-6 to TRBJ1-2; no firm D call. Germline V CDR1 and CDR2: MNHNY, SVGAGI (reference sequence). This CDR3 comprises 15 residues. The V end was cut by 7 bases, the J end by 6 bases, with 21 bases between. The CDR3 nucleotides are TGTGCCAGCACCACCTTCCGAGGGTGGGCCGATGGCTACACCTTC. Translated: CASTTFRGWADGYTF.

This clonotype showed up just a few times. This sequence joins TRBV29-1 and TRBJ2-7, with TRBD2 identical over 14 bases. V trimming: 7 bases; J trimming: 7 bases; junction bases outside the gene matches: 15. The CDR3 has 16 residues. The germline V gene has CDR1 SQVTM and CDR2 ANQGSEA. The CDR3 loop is CSAKDTGLAGGKEQYF. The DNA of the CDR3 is TGCAGCGCTAAGGATACCGGACTAGCGGGGGGAAAAGAGCAGTACTTC.

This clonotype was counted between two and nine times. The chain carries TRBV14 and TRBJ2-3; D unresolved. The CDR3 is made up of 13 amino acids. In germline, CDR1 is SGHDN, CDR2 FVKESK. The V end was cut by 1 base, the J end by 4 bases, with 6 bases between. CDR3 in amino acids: CASSQVKADTQYF. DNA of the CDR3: TGTGCCAGCAGCCAAGTAAAAGCAGATACGCAGTATTTT.

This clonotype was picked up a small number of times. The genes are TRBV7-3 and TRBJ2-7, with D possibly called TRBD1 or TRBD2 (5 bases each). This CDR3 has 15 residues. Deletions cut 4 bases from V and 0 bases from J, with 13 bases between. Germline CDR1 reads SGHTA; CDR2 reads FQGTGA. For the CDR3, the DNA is TGTGCCAGCAGCTCTTCCGGGGCACCCTCCTACGAGCAGTACTTC. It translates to CASSSSGAPSYEQYF. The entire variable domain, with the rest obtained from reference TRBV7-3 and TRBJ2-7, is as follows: GAGVSQTPSNKVTEKGKYVELRCDPISGHTALYWYRQSLGQGPEFLIYFQGTGAADDSGLPNDRFFAVRPEGSVSTLKIQRTERGDSAVYLCASSSSGAPSYEQYFGPGTRLTVT.

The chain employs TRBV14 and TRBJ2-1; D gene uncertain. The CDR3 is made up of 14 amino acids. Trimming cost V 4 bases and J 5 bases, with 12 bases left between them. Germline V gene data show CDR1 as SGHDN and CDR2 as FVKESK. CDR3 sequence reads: CASSRLAPNNEQFF. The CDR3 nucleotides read TGTGCCAGCAGCCGTCTCGCTCCGAACAATGAGCAGTTCTTC.

The DNA for the CDR3 is TGCAGTGCTAGAGGCGGCGGGTTCGGGCCAAGCAATGAGCAGTTCTTC. Translating it yields CSARGGGFGPSNEQFF. The V and J genes are TRBV20-1 and TRBJ2-1, with a tentative D call TRBD2 (5 bases). Germline values: CDR1 DFQATT, CDR2 SNEGSKA (reference sequence). V was clipped by 1 base and J by 6 bases, with 19 bases between them. This CDR3 region has 16 residues.

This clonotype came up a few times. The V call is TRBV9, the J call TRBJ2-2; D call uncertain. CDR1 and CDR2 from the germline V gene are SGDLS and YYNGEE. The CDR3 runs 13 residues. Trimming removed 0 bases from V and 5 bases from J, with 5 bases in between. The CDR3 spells CASSVASTGELFF. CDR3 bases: TGTGCCAGCAGCGTAGCTTCGACCGGGGAGCTGTTTTTT.

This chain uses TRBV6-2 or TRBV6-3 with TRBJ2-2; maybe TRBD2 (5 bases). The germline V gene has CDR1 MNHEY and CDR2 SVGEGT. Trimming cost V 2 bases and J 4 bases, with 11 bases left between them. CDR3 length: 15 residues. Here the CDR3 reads CASSYQAGFTGELFF. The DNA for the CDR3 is TGTGCCAGCAGTTACCAGGCGGGTTTCACCGGGGAGCTGTTTTTT.

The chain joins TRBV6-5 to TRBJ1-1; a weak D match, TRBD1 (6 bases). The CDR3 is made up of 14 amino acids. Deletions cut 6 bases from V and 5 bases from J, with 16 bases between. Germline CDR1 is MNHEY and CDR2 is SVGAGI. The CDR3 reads CASSYGGARTEAFF. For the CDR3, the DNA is TGTGCCAGCAGCTACGGGGGGGCGCGGACTGAAGCTTTCTTT.

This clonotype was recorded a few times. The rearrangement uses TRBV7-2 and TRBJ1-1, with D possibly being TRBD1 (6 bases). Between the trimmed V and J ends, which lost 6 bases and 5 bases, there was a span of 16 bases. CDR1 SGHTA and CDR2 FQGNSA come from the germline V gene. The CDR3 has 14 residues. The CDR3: CASSLTGSRTEAFF. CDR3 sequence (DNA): TGTGCCAGCAGTCTCACAGGGTCTAGGACTGAAGCTTTCTTT.

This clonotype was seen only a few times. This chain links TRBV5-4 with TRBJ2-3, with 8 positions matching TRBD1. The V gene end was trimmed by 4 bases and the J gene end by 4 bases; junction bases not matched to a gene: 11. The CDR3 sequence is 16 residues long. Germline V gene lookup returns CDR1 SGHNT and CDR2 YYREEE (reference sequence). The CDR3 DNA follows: TGTGCCAGCAGCAATACCCAGGGGGCCCGCCCAGATACGCAGTATTTT. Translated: CASSNTQGARPDTQYF.

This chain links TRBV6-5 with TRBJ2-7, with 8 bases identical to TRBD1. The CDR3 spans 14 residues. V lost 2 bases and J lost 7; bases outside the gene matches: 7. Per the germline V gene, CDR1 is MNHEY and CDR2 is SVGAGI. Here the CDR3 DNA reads TGTGCCAGCAGTTACCAAGGACAGGGATATGAGCAGTACTTC. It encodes CASSYQGQGYEQYF.

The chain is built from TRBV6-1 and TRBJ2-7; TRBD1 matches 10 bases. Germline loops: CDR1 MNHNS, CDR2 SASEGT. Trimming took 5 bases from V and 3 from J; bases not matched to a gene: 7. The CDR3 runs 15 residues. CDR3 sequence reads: CASSPAGTGDYEQYF. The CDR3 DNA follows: TGTGCCAGCAGTCCGGCCGGGACAGGGGACTACGAGCAGTACTTC.

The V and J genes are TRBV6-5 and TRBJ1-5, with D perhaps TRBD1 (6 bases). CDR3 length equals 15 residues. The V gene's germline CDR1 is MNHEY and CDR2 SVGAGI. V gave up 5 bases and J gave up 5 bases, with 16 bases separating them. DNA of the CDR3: TGTGCCAGCAGTCCCGACAGGCTTTATCATCAGCCCCAGCATTTT. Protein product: CASSPDRLYHQPQHF.

In DNA, the CDR3 is TGTGCCAGCAGCCAAGAGCTCAGGGCTGAGACCCAGTACTTC. Translating gives CASSQELRAETQYF. V usage is TRBV14 and J usage is TRBJ2-5; the D gene is possibly TRBD1 (5 bases). The CDR3 runs to 14 residues. The germline V gene has CDR1 SGHDN and CDR2 FVKESK. Trimming removed 0 bases at V and 5 bases at J, with 10 bases between.

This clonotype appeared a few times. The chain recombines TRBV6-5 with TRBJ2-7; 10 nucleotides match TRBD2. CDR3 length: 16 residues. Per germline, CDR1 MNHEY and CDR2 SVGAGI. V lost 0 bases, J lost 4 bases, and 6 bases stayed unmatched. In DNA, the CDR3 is TGTGCCAGCAGTTACTCGGCTAGCGGGAGAGTATACGAGCAGTACTTC. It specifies CASSYSASGRVYEQYF.